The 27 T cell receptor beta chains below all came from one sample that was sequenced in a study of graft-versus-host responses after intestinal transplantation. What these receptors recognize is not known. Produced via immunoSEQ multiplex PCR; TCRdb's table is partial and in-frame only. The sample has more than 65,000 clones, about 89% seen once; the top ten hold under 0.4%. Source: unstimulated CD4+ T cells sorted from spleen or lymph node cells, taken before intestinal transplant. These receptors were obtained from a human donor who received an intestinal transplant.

Written as DNA, the CDR3 is TGTGCCAGCAGTTACTCCCGACTAGGAGTGGGGCTGTTTTTT. This gives the protein CASSYSRLGVGLFF. The genes are TRBV6-5 and TRBJ2-2, with D possibly matching TRBD2 (6 bases). The CDR3 extends over 14 amino acids. V lost 0 bases and J lost 13, with 15 bases in between. Per the germline V gene, CDR1 is MNHEY and CDR2 is SVGAGI.

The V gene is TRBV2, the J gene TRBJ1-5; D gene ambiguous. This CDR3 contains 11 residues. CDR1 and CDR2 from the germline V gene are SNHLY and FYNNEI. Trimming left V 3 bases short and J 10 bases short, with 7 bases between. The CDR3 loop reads CASSETFPQHF. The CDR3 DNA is TGTGCCAGCAGTGAGACTTTTCCCCAGCATTTT.

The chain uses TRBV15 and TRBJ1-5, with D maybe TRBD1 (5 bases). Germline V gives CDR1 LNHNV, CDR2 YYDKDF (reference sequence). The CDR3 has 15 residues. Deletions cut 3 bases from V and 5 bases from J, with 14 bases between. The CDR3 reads CATSRADINHQPQHF. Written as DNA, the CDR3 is TGTGCCACCAGCAGGGCGGACATAAACCATCAGCCCCAGCATTTT.

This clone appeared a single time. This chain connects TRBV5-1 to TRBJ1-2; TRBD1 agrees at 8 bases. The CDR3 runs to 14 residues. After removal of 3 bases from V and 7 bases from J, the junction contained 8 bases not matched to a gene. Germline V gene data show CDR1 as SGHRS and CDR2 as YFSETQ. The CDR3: CASSSTGDLGGYTF. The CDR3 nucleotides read TGCGCCAGCAGCTCGACAGGGGACCTTGGTGGCTACACCTTC.

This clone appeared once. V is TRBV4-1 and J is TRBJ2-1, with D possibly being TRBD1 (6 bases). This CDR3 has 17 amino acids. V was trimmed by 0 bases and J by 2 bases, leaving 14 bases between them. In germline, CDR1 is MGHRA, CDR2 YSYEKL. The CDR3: CASSQENEGVPYNEQFF. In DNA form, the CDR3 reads TGCGCCAGCAGCCAAGAGAACGAGGGGGTCCCCTACAATGAGCAGTTCTTC.

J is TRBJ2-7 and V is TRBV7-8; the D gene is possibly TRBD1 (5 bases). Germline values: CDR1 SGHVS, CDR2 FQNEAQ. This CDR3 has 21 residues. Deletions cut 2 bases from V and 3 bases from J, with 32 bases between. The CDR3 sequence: CASSLMSTQGSRSGPFYEQYF. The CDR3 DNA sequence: TGTGCCAGCAGCTTAATGAGTACCCAAGGGTCGAGGTCAGGGCCGTTCTACGAGCAGTACTTC.

The CDR3 coding sequence is TGTGCCAGCAGTCCGACAGGGGGCGCGGTCTATGGCTACACCTTC. Its translation is CASSPTGGAVYGYTF. The rearrangement uses TRBV28 and TRBJ1-2, with 10 bases that match TRBD1. This CDR3 has 15 residues. Per the germline V gene, CDR1 is MDHEN and CDR2 is SYDVKM. The V and J ends lost 5 bases and 4 bases, in that order; junction bases with no gene match: 7.

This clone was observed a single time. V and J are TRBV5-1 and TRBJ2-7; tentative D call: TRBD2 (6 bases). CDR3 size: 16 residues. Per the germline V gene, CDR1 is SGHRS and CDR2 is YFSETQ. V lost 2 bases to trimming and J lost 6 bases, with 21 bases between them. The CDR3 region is CASSFRLGQGGVEQYF. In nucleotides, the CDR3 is TGCGCCAGCAGCTTCCGACTAGGGCAGGGCGGTGTCGAGCAGTACTTC.

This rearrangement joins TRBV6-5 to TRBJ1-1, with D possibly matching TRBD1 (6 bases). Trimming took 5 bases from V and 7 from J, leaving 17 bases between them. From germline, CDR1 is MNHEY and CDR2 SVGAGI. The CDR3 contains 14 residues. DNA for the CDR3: TGTGCCAGCAGTGCCTACAGGGAAGAAGGTGAAGCTTTCTTT. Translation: CASSAYREEGEAFF.

The chain's CDR3 is CASSWGVGTAYNYGYTF. The CDR3 DNA sequence: TGTGCCAGCAGTTGGGGTGTAGGGACAGCTTATAACTATGGCTACACCTTC. The chain joins TRBV27 to TRBJ1-2; 7 nucleotides align to TRBD1. CDR1 is MNHEY, CDR2 SMNVEV, per germline (reference sequence). This CDR3 spans 17 amino acids. V trimming: 4 bases; J trimming: 1 base; junction bases outside the gene matches: 12.

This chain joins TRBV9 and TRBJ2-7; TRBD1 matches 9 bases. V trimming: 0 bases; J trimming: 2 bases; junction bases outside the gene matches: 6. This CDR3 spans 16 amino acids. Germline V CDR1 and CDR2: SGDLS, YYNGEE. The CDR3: CASSVAGQGYTYEQYF. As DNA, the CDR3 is TGTGCCAGCAGCGTAGCTGGACAGGGGTACACCTACGAGCAGTACTTC.

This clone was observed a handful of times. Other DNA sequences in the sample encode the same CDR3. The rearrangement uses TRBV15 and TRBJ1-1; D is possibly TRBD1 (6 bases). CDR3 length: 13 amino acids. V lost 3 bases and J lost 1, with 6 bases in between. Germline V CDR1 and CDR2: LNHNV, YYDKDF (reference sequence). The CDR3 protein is CATSRTGNTEAFF. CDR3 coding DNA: TGTGCCACCAGCAGGACAGGGAACACTGAAGCTTTCTTT.

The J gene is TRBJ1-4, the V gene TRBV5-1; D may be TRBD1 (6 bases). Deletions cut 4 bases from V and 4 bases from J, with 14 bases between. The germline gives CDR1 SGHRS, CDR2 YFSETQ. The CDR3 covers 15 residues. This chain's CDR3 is CASSLGQTYNEKLFF. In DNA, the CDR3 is TGCGCCAGCAGCCTCGGACAGACCTATAATGAAAAACTGTTTTTT.

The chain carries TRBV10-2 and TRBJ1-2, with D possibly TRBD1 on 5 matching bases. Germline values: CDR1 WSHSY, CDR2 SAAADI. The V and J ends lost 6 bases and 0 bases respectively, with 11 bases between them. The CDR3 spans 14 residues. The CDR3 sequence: CASSPQGSNYGYTF. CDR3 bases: TGCGCCAGCAGCCCGCAGGGATCTAACTATGGCTACACCTTC.

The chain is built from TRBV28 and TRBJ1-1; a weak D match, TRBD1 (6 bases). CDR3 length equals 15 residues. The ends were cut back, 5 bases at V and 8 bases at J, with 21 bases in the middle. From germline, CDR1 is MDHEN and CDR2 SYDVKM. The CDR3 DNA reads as TGTGCCAGCAGTCTCGCCACTCTAGGACAGAGAGAAGCTTTCTTT. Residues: CASSLATLGQREAFF. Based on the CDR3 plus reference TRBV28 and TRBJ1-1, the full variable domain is DVKVTQSSRYLVKRTGEKVFLECVQDMDHENMFWYRQDPGLGLRLIYFSYDVKMKEKGDIPEGYSVSREKKERFSLILESASTNQTSMYLCASSLATLGQREAFFGQGTRLTVV.

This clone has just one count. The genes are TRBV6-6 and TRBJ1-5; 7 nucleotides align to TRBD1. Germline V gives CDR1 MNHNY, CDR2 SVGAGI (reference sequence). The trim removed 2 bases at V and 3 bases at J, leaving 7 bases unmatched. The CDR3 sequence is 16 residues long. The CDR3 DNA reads TGTGCCAGCAGTTACCGACAGGGTATTGACAATCAGCCCCAGCATTTT. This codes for CASSYRQGIDNQPQHF.

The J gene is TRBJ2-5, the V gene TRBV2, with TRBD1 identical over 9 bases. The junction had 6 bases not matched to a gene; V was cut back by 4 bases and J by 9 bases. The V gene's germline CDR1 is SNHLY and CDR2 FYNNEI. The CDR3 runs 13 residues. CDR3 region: CASSGGQGSSQYF. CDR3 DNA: TGTGCCAGCAGTGGGGGACAGGGAAGCTCCCAGTACTTC.

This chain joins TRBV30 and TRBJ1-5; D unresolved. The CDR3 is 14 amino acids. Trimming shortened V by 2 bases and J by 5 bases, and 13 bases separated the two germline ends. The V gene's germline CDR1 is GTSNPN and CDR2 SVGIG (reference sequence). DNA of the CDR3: TGTGCCTGGAGTAAAGGGCGGGATCATCAGCCCCAGCATTTT. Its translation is CAWSKGRDHQPQHF.

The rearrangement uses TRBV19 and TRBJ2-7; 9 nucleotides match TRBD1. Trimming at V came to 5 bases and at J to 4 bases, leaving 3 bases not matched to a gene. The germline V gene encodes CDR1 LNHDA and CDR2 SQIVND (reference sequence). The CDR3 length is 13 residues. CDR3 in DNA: TGTGCCAGTAGTTCGGGACAGGGTTACGAGCAGTACTTC. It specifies CASSSGQGYEQYF. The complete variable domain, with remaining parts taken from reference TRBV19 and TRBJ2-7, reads DGGITQSPKYLFRKEGQNVTLSCEQNLNHDAMYWYRQDPGQGLRLIYYSQIVNDFQKGDIAEGYSVSREKKESFPLTVTSAQKNPTAFYLCASSSGQGYEQYFGPGTRLTVT.

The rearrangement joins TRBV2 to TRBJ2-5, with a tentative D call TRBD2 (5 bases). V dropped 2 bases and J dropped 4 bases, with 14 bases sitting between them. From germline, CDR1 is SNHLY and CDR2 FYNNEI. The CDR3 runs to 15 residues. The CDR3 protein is CASSEMAGGGETQYF. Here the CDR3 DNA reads TGTGCCAGCAGTGAAATGGCGGGTGGTGGAGAGACCCAGTACTTC.

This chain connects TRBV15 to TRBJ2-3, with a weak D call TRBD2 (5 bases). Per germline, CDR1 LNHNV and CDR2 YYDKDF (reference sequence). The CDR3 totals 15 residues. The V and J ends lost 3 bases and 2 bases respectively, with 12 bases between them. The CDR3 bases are TGTGCCACCAGCAGTGACTATCCCCCCACAGATACGCAGTATTTT. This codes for CATSSDYPPTDTQYF.

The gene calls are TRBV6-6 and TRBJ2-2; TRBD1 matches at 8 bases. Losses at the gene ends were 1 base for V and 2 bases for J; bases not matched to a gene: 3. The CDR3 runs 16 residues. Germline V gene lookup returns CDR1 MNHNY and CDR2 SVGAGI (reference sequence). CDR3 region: CASSYFQGANTGELFF. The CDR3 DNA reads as TGTGCCAGCAGTTACTTTCAGGGGGCAAACACCGGGGAGCTGTTTTTT.

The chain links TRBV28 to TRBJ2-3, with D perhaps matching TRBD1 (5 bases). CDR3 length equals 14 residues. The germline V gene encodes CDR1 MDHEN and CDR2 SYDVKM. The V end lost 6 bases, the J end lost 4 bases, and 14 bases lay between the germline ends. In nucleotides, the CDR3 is TGTGCCAGCAGCCTGGGGCTAGTACCAGATACGCAGTATTTT. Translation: CASSLGLVPDTQYF.

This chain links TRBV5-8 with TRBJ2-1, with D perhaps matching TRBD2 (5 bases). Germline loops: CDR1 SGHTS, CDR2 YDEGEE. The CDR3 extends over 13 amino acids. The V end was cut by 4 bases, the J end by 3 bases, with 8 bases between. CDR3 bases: TGTGCCAGCAGCCAGCGGAACTACAATGAGCAGTTCTTC. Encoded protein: CASSQRNYNEQFF.

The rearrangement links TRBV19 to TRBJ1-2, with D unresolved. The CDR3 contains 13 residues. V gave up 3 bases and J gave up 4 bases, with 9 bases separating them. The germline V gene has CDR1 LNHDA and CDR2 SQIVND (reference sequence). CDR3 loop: CASSIVPVYGYTF. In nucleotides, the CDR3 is TGTGCCAGTAGTATTGTTCCAGTCTATGGCTACACCTTC.

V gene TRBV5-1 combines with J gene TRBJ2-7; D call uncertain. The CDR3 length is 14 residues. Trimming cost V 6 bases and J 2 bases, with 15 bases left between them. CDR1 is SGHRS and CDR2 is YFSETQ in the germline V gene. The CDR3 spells CASTSILSPYEQYF. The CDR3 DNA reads TGCGCCAGCACCTCAATCCTGAGCCCCTACGAGCAGTACTTC.

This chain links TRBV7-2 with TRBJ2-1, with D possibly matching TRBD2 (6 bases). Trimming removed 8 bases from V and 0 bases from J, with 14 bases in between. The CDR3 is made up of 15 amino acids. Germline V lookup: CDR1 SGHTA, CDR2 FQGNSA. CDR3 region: CASQIAAYSYNEQFF. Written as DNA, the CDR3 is TGTGCCAGCCAAATAGCGGCCTACTCCTACAATGAGCAGTTCTTC.